This T cell receptor (beta chain) was retrieved from a study of early stage breast cancer tumors. Study context: About 80% of the 16 invasive tumors were ER+, PR+ and HER2-. Each sample averaged approximately 10-fold read coverage.

The CDR3 length is 15 residues. CDR1 and CDR2 from the germline V gene are PRHDT and FYEKMQ (reference sequence). V lost 5 bases and J lost 3; bases outside the gene matches: 4. Each sample had two DNA replicates, about 0.47 ug blood or roughly 1.5 ug tissue. Clones were read by immunoSEQ multiplex PCR, and TCRdb kept only the in-frame ones, dropping some. The data hold about 69,000 clones, with approximately 80% observed a single time. Sequencing was done on a sample of blood. The sequence was collected from a person aged 35-49 years with breast cancer. The chain combines TRBV13 with TRBJ2-7, with TRBD2 identical over 13 bases. CDR3 in amino acids: CASSAGLAGVYEQYF. The CDR3 coding sequence is TGTGCCAGCAGCGCTGGACTAGCGGGGGTCTACGAGCAGTACTTC.